What follows describes a single T cell receptor beta chain. The target antigen is unknown. A v3.0 immunoSEQ assay was performed at survey level. The protocol was immunoSEQ multiplex PCR, while the TCRdb copy is restricted to in-frame clones and leaves out a portion. The profile shows about 35,000 clones, 70% to 90% of them singletons. Germline V gives CDR1 SGHRS, CDR2 YFSETQ. The CDR3 sequence is 15 residues long. V gave up 0 bases and J gave up 4 bases, with 13 bases separating them. The sample comes from a study of long-term antiretroviral therapy in people with HIV. Overall study results and limits: Post-ART, diversity grew, though it stayed under transplant donor control levels.

Specimen: unsorted PBMCs, collected 2.2 years after starting antiretroviral therapy. J is TRBJ1-1 and V is TRBV5-1; D might be TRBD1 (5 bases). This clonotype was sampled from a man between 18 and 29 years old with HIV. CDR3 residues: CASSLDGVRGTEAFF. Written as DNA, the CDR3 is TGCGCCAGCAGCTTGGATGGGGTAAGGGGCACTGAAGCTTTCTTT. Full variable domain (outside the CDR3, taken from reference TRBV5-1 and TRBJ1-1): KAGVTQTPRYLIKTRGQQVTLSCSPISGHRSVSWYQQTPGQGLQFLFEYFSETQRNKGNFPGRFSGRQFSNSRSEMNVSTLELGDSALYLCASSLDGVRGTEAFFGQGTRLTVV.